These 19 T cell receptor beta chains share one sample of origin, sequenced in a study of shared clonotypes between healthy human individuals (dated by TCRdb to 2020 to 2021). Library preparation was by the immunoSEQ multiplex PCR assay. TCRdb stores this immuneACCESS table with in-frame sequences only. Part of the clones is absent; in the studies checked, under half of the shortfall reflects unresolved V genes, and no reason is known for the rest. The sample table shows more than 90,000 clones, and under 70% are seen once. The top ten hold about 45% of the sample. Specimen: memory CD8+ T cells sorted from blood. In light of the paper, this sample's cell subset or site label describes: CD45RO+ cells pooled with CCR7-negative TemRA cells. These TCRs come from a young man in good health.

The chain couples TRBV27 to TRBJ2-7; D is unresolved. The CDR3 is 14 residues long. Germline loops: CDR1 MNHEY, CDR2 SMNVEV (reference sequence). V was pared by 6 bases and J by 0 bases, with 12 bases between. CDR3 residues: CASSNSWSSYEQYF. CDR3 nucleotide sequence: TGTGCCAGCAGCAACAGTTGGAGCTCCTACGAGCAGTACTTC.

The CDR3 loop reads CASNRAGEGEQFF. In DNA, the CDR3 is TGTGCCAGCAACAGAGCGGGAGAGGGTGAGCAGTTCTTC. This chain uses TRBV6-5 with TRBJ2-1; 8 bases agree with TRBD2. Germline-derived CDR1 and CDR2 are MNHEY and SVGAGI. Trimming took 7 bases from V and 9 from J; bases not matched to a gene: 8. CDR3 length equals 13 residues.

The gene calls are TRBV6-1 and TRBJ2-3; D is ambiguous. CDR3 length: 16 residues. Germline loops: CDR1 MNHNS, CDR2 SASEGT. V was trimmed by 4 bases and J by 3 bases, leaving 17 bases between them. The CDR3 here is CASSGAGHRVTDTQYF. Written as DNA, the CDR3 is TGTGCCAGCAGTGGGGCAGGTCACCGGGTTACAGATACGCAGTATTTT.

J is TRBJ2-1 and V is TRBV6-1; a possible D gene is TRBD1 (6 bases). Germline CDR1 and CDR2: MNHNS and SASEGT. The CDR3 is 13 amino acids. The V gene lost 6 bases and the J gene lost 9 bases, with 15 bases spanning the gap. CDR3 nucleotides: TGTGCCAGCAGCGCAGGGGATCGCGGTGAGCAGTTCTTC. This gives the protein CASSAGDRGEQFF.

CDR3: CASSPLTNTEAFF. CDR3 DNA: TGTGCCAGCAGTCCCCTGACTAACACTGAAGCTTTCTTT. V gene TRBV28 combines with J gene TRBJ1-1; no reliable D call. This CDR3 is 13 amino acids long. V lost 5 bases to trimming and J lost 2 bases, with 9 bases between them. Germline assignment: CDR1 MDHEN and CDR2 SYDVKM.

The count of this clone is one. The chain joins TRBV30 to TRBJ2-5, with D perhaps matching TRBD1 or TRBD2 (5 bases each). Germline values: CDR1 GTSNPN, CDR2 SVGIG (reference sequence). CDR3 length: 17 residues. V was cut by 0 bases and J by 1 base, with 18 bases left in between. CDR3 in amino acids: CAWSVRWQGRVQETQYF. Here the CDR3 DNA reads TGTGCCTGGAGTGTAAGGTGGCAGGGACGGGTCCAAGAGACCCAGTACTTC. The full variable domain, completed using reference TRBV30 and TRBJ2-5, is SQTIHQWPATLVQPVGSPLSLECTVEGTSNPNLYWYRQAAGRGLQLLFYSVGIGQISSEVPQNLSASRPQDRQFILSSKKLLLSDSGFYLCAWSVRWQGRVQETQYFGPGTRLLVL.

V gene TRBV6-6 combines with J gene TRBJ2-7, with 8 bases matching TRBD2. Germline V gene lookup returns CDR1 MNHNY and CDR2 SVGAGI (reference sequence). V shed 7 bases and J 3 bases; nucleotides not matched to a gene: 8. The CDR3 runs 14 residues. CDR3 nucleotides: TGTGCCAGCAACTATATAGCGGGATTCTACGAGCAGTACTTC. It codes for CASNYIAGFYEQYF.

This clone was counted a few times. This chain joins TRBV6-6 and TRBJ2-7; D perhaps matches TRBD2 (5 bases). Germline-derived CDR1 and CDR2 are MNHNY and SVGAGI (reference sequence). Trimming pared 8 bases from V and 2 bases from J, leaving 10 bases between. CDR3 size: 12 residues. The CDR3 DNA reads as TGTGCCAGCCGTAGCGTGGCCTACGAGCAGTACTTC. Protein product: CASRSVAYEQYF.

CDR3 nucleotide sequence: TGCGCCAGCAGCCAGGGAACAGGGAGGGTGAACACTGAAGCTTTCTTT. Encoded protein: CASSQGTGRVNTEAFF. The gene calls are TRBV4-3 and TRBJ1-1; perhaps TRBD1 as D (6 bases). V gave up 3 bases and J gave up 0 bases, with 14 bases separating them. This CDR3 has 16 residues. Looked up from germline, CDR1 is LGHNA and CDR2 is YSLEER.

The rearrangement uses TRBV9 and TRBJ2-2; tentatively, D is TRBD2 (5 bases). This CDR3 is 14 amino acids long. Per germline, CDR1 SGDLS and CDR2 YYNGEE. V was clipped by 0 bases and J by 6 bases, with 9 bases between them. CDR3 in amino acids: CASSVEGAAGELFF. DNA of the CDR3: TGTGCCAGCAGCGTAGAGGGAGCGGCCGGGGAGCTGTTTTTT.

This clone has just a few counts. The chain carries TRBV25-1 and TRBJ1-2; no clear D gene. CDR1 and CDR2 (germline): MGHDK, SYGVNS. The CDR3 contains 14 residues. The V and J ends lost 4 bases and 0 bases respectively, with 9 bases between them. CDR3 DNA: TGTGCCAGCAGTGGTCGGGGTCCTAACTATGGCTACACCTTC. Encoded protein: CASSGRGPNYGYTF.

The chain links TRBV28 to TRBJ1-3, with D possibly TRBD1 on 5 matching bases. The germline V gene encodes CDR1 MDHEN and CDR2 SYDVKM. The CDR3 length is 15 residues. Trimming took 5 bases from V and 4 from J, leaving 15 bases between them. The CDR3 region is CASSGRQGGGNTIYF. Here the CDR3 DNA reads TGTGCCAGCAGTGGGAGGCAGGGAGGAGGAAACACCATATATTTT.

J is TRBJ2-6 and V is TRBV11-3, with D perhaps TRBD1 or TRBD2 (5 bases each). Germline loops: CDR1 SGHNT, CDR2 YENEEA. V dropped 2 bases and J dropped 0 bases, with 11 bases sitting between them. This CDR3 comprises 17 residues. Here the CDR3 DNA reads TGTGCCAGCAGCTTATCCGGGGCGGCCTCTGGGGCCAACGTCCTGACTTTC. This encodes CASSLSGAASGANVLTF.

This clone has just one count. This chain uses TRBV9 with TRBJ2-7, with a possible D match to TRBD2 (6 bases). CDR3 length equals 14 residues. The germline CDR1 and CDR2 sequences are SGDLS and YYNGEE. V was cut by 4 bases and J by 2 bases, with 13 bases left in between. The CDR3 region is CASSRGLPPYEQYF. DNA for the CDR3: TGTGCCAGCAGCCGTGGACTACCCCCCTACGAGCAGTACTTC.

The chain's CDR3 is CASSLAGGVSTDTQYF. The CDR3, as DNA: TGTGCCAGCAGCTTGGCGGGGGGAGTTAGTACAGATACGCAGTATTTT. This chain uses TRBV5-5 with TRBJ2-3; TRBD2 agrees at 7 bases. The CDR3 is 16 residues long. J was trimmed by 3 bases and V by 0 bases; bases with no gene match: 7. Germline CDR1 reads SGHKS; CDR2 reads YYEKEE (reference sequence).

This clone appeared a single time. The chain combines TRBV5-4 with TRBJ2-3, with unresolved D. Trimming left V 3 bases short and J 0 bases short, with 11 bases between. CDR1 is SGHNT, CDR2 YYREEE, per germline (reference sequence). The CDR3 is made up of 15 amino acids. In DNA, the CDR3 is TGTGCCAGCAGCTCGAAAAGTACTAGCACAGATACGCAGTATTTT. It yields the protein CASSSKSTSTDTQYF. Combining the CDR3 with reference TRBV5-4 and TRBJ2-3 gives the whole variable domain ETGVTQSPTHLIKTRGQQVTLRCSSQSGHNTVSWYQQALGQGPQFIFQYYREEENGRGNFPPRFSGLQFPNYSSELNVNALELDDSALYLCASSSKSTSTDTQYFGPGTRLTVL.

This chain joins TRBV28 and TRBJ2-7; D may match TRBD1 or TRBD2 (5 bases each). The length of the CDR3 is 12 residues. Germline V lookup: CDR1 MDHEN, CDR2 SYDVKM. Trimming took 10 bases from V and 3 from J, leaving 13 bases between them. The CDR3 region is CATLRDDYEQYF. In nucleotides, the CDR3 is TGTGCCACCCTCCGGGACGACTACGAGCAGTACTTC.

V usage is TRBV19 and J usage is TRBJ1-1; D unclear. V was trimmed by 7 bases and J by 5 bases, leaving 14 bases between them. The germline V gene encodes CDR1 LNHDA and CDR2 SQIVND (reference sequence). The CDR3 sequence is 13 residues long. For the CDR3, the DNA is TGTGCCAGTATAAATGGAGCGTTAACTGAAGCTTTCTTT. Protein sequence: CASINGALTEAFF.

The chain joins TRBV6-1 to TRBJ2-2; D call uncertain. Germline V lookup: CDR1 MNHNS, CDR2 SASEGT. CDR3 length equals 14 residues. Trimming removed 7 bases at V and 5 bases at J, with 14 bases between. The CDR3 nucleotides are TGTGCCAGCAACTTACCCATGGAGACCGGGGAGCTGTTTTTT. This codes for CASNLPMETGELFF.